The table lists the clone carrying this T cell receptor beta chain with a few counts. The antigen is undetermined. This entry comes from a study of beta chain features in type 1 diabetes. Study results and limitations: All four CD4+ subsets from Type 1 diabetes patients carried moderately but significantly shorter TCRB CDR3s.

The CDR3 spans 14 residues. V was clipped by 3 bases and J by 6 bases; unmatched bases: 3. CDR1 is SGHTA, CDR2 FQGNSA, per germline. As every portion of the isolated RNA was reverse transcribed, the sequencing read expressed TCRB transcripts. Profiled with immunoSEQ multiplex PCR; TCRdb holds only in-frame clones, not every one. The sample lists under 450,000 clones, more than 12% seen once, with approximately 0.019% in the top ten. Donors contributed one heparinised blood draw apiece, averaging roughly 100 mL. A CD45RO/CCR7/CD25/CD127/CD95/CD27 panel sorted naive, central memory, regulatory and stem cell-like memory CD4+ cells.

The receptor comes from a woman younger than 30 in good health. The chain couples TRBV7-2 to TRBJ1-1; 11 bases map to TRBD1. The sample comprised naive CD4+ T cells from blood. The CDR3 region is CASSLDRGRAEAFF. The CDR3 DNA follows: TGTGCCAGCAGCTTGGACAGGGGGCGGGCTGAAGCTTTCTTT.